This is a list of T cell receptor beta chains from one sample in a study of spatial heterogeneity in lung cancer. TCRdb recomputed calls from the 5' RACE reads with MiXCR, one row per CDR3 protein. The sample holds 80,000 to 95,000 distinct CDR3 sequences, about 9.4% seen once. The sample consisted of PBMCs, taken at surgery. These receptors were collected from a male donor with early-stage non-small cell lung cancer. Each CDR3 is given with its conserved first and last residue.

v_call,j_call,cdr3_length,cdr3_aa
TRBV12-3/TRBV12-4,TRBJ2-2,14,CASSLTGSTGELFF
TRBV10-3,TRBJ1-2,13,CAISEGQGSGYTF
TRBV2,TRBJ1-6,14,CASSASLANSPLHF
TRBV28,TRBJ1-2,12,CASRLRSYGYTF
TRBV6-5,TRBJ2-3,14,CASSYPEGSDTQYF
TRBV7-2,TRBJ2-3,15,CASSLGSRTSDTQYF
TRBV28,TRBJ2-7,12,CASSRTVFWQYF
TRBV27,TRBJ1-6,18,CASSFRGQDSSYNSPLHF
TRBV24-1,TRBJ2-2,15,CATQSTGANTGELFF
TRBV18,TRBJ1-1,15,CASSPGPGVNTEAFF
TRBV12-3/TRBV12-4,TRBJ1-4,15,CASSLRAGHNEKLFF
TRBV7-2,TRBJ2-5,14,CASSLGRQGETQYF
TRBV11-2,TRBJ2-1,13,CASSTDRINEQFF
TRBV5-5,TRBJ1-3,14,CASTQGGAGNTIYF
TRBV20-1,TRBJ2-6,14,CSAREGTGANVLTF
TRBV5-4,TRBJ2-3,13,CAGGTGGEDTQYF
TRBV29-1,TRBJ2-3,17,CSPRKRGFKLSTDTQYF
TRBV6-5,TRBJ2-7,15,CATSVHGTGHYEQYF
TRBV29-1,TRBJ2-3,13,CSVDRGVTDTQYF
TRBV7-2,TRBJ2-1,16,CASSSGSSLSSREQFF
TRBV4-1,TRBJ2-5,13,CASSLQAQETQYF
TRBV6-1,TRBJ2-5,14,CASSVRRPVETQYF
TRBV3-1,TRBJ2-5,13,CASSQNWGETQYF
TRBV10-3,TRBJ1-1,13,CAITTGLNTEAFF
TRBV7-3,TRBJ1-1,14,CASSPGSGYTEAFF
TRBV6-6,TRBJ2-2,14,CASTGTRHTGELFF
TRBV7-2,TRBJ2-1,14,CASSSPLTGNEQFF
TRBV5-1,TRBJ2-1,16,CASSIQGASSYNEQFF
TRBV20-1,TRBJ2-1,15,CSARDGGGAADEQFF
TRBV10-3,TRBJ2-7,13,CAIRLAAGYEQYF
TRBV7-9,TRBJ1-1,14,CASSTGAVNTEAFF
TRBV7-9,TRBJ2-3,17,CASSPTVISRGRDTQYF
TRBV20-1,TRBJ1-1,11,CSAEGSTEAFF